The 11 T cell receptor beta chains reported below all come from one sample, sequenced in a study of cytomegalovirus exposure and HLA in healthy donors. Vbeta (60) and Jbeta (13) primers were used in the PCR. The method was immunoSEQ multiplex PCR; TCRdb's version includes in-frame clones alone and lacks a portion of them. The sample carries about 57,000 clones, approximately 77% recorded once. Sequencing used PBMCs. The receptors shown here come from a woman aged 45-65 years in good health and CMV-seronegative.

The chain combines TRBV6-4 with TRBJ1-4; perhaps TRBD1 as D (6 bases). Germline values: CDR1 MRHNA, CDR2 SNTAGT. The CDR3 extends over 15 amino acids. V was clipped by 6 bases and J by 3 bases, with 14 bases between them. The CDR3 is CASRAEDSPNEKLFF. The CDR3 DNA reads TGTGCCAGCAGAGCTGAGGACAGCCCTAATGAAAAACTGTTTTTT.

The chain carries TRBV29-1 and TRBJ2-5; 8 bases align to TRBD2. The J segment lost 4 bases and the V segment lost 6 bases, leaving 10 bases of the junction unmatched. From germline, CDR1 is SQVTM and CDR2 ANQGSEA. This CDR3 spans 14 amino acids. For the CDR3, the DNA is TGCAGCGTCGGGTCCGGGGGGGAGATAGAGACCCAGTACTTC. Translating gives CSVGSGGEIETQYF.

This clone occurred a few times. The DNA for the CDR3 is TGTGCCAGCAGCGGGGAGGGAGGTTCTAAAGAGCAGTACTTC. Translating gives CASSGEGGSKEQYF. The gene calls are TRBV9 and TRBJ2-7; 7 nucleotides align to TRBD2. Germline lookup yields CDR1 SGDLS and CDR2 YYNGEE. V dropped 3 bases and J dropped 7; count of bases not matched to a gene: 10. This CDR3 has 14 residues.

In nucleotides, the CDR3 is TGCGCCAGCAGTCAATCGGGGACAGGTTTATACAATGAGCAGTTCTTC. It translates to CASSQSGTGLYNEQFF. The chain combines TRBV23-1 with TRBJ2-1; TRBD1 matches 8 bases. TRBV23-1 is classed as an ORF, of uncertain function. V lost 0 bases and J lost 4; bases outside the gene matches: 5. CDR3 length: 16 residues.

This chain links TRBV6-5 with TRBJ1-1, with D possibly matching TRBD1 (5 bases). This CDR3 contains 14 residues. Germline V gene lookup returns CDR1 MNHEY and CDR2 SVGAGI. Trimming took 5 bases from V and 2 from J, leaving 12 bases between them. Here the CDR3 reads CASSLGQINTEAFF. The CDR3, as DNA: TGTGCCAGCAGTCTCGGACAAATTAACACTGAAGCTTTCTTT.

The J gene is TRBJ2-2, the V gene TRBV5-1, with no clear D. Deletions cut 0 bases from V and 3 bases from J, with 12 bases between. This CDR3 comprises 16 residues. Looked up from germline, CDR1 is SGHRS and CDR2 is YFSETQ. The CDR3 nucleotides are TGCGCCAGCAGCTTGGCTGTCAGTTCAGACACCGGGGAGCTGTTTTTT. This codes for CASSLAVSSDTGELFF.

This clone was seen only once. The CDR3 reads CASNDPASGPRFTDTQYF. The CDR3 DNA sequence: TGTGCCAGCAACGATCCGGCTAGCGGGCCCAGATTCACAGATACGCAGTATTTT. The chain joins TRBV28 to TRBJ2-3; the match to TRBD2 covers 8 bases. The CDR3 has 18 amino acids. After removal of 7 bases from V and 2 bases from J, the junction contained 17 bases not matched to a gene. The germline CDR1 and CDR2 sequences are MDHEN and SYDVKM. Full variable domain (outside the CDR3, taken from reference TRBV28 and TRBJ2-3): DVKVTQSSRYLVKRTGEKVFLECVQDMDHENMFWYRQDPGLGLRLIYFSYDVKMKEKGDIPEGYSVSREKKERFSLILESASTNQTSMYLCASNDPASGPRFTDTQYFGPGTRLTVL.

This clone was detected only once. The chain links TRBV5-4 to TRBJ2-3; maybe TRBD2 (6 bases). The CDR3 is made up of 14 amino acids. Trimming removed 1 base at V and 4 bases at J, with 10 bases between. CDR1 and CDR2 from the germline V gene are SGHNT and YYREEE (reference sequence). CDR3 protein: CASSLTSSSDTQYF. In DNA, the CDR3 is TGTGCCAGCAGCTTGACTAGCAGCTCAGATACGCAGTATTTT.

This clone was seen a handful of times. This rearrangement joins TRBV19 to TRBJ2-7, with 8 bases that match TRBD1. The CDR3 runs to 14 residues. From germline, CDR1 is LNHDA and CDR2 SQIVND (reference sequence). Unmatched junction bases numbered 11, after V lost 7 bases and J lost 6 bases. CDR3 DNA: TGTGCCAGTAAAGTAGGGACAGGTTATAGCGAGCAGTACTTC. Amino acids: CASKVGTGYSEQYF. Using reference TRBV19 and TRBJ2-7 for the parts outside the CDR3, the full variable domain is DGGITQSPKYLFRKEGQNVTLSCEQNLNHDAMYWYRQDPGQGLRLIYYSQIVNDFQKGDIAEGYSVSREKKESFPLTVTSAQKNPTAFYLCASKVGTGYSEQYFGPGTRLTVT.

This clone was found a few times. This chain links TRBV2 with TRBJ2-1; tentative D call: TRBD2 (7 bases). CDR3 length equals 13 residues. Trimming removed 6 bases from V and 6 bases from J, with 12 bases in between. CDR1 and CDR2 (germline): SNHLY, FYNNEI. The CDR3 reads CASRGGELNEQFF. CDR3 in DNA: TGTGCCAGCAGAGGGGGGGAGCTCAATGAGCAGTTCTTC.

V gene TRBV2 combines with J gene TRBJ1-1, with TRBD1 matching over 7 bases. V dropped 4 bases and J dropped 3; count of bases not matched to a gene: 20. Per the germline V gene, CDR1 is SNHLY and CDR2 is FYNNEI. This CDR3 comprises 19 residues. This CDR3 reads CASSGPGGSGRNKDTEAFF. The CDR3 bases are TGTGCCAGCAGTGGCCCAGGGGGGTCAGGGCGAAACAAAGACACTGAAGCTTTCTTT. The full variable domain, rest sourced from reference TRBV2 and TRBJ1-1, is EPEVTQTPSHQVTQMGQEVILRCVPISNHLYFYWYRQILGQKVEFLVSFYNNEISEKSEIFDDQFSVERPDGSNFTLKIRSTKLEDSAMYFCASSGPGGSGRNKDTEAFFGQGTRLTVV.